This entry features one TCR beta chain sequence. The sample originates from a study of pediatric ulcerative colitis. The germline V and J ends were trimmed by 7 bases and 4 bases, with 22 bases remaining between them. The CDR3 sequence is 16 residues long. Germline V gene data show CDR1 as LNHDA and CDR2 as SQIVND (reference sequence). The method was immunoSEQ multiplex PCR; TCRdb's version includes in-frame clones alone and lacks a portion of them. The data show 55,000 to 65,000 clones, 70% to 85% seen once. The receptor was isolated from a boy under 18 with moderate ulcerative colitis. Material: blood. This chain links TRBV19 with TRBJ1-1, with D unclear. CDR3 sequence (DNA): TGTGCCAGTACCACAAGACGGACCGGAGGTAGCACTGAAGCTTTCTTT. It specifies CASTTRRTGGSTEAFF.